This section outlines one T cell receptor beta chain sequence together with its context. Both 60 Vbeta primers and 13 Jbeta primers went into the PCR. In the original workflow: Later work found about 80 million unique TCR beta chains, with approximately 12 million shared. The table came from immunoSEQ multiplex PCR; TCRdb's copy has only in-frame clones and leaves some out. The V and J calls and clone size were taken over from that table, and D and trimming were inferred from the DNA. The sample yields about 140,000 clones, about 66% seen once. The CDR3 has 16 residues. J was trimmed by 7 bases and V by 1 base; bases with no gene match: 8. From germline, CDR1 is SGHDN and CDR2 FVKESK. This entry is derived from a study of cytomegalovirus exposure and HLA in healthy donors. Across the study: Prior work identified around 120 million unique TCR beta sequences in about 179 million T cells. Roughly 80 million unique TCRs from HLA-typed donors made up an early data release.

V usage is TRBV14 and J usage is TRBJ2-7; 12 bases are shared with TRBD1. This clonotype was sampled from a male donor in good health and CMV-seronegative. Sequenced material: PBMCs. CDR3 in DNA: TGTGCCAGCAGCCAAGCTCCCGGGACAGGGGGCCGAGAGCAGTACTTC. Amino acids: CASSQAPGTGGREQYF.